The TCR beta chain under discussion was sequenced for a study of Tregs in tolerant kidney transplant recipients. This CDR3 has 16 amino acids. The ends lost 0 bases at V and 3 bases at J; junction bases unmatched: 3. Germline CDR1 reads SGHNT; CDR2 reads YYREEE (reference sequence). This clone was seen just once. Its antigen is not known. Study-level points and caveats: Biological reproducibility was not directly addressed, but technical replication error appeared minimal. Findings come from small patient numbers and require larger validation.

Clones were sequenced by immunoSEQ multiplex PCR, and TCRdb holds only the in-frame ones, with some missing. Of about 83,000 clones listed, roughly 98% are singletons. Thawed PBMCs were FACS-sorted into unstimulated CD4+CD25+CD127- regulatory T cells, CD4+CD25- non-regulatory cells, CD4 and CD8 cells. The source is a human donor who received a combined kidney and bone marrow transplant. The chain carries TRBV5-4 and TRBJ2-5, with 12 bases identical to TRBD2. The sequencing used CD4+ T cells from blood, collected before the transplant. The CDR3 protein is CASSLGLAGVKETQYF. The CDR3, as DNA: TGTGCCAGCAGCTTGGGACTAGCGGGAGTAAAAGAGACCCAGTACTTC.